This T cell receptor (beta chain) was retrieved from a study of blood T cell repertoires in COVID-19. Study details: Spain, Italy and the United States supplied samples that represented acute and convalescent COVID-19. Sample material is recorded as cDNA or gDNA derived from T cells, B-cell-depleted T cells, or PBMCs.

J lost 7 bases, V lost 5 bases, and 6 bases had no gene match. The CDR3 runs to 14 residues. Per the germline V gene, CDR1 is SNHLY and CDR2 is FYNNEI. As originally analysed: Reference gene primer amplification gave estimated nucleated cell counts. The table came from immunoSEQ multiplex PCR; TCRdb's copy has only in-frame clones and leaves some out. The D gene and trimming were derived from the DNA, and the V and J assignments and clone size from that table. Of under 85,000 clones listed, almost 85% are singletons. V usage is TRBV2 and J usage is TRBJ2-3; 10 bases line up with TRBD2. This TCR was sampled from a human donor in a cohort sampled during active COVID-19. The sample was peripheral blood. The CDR3 sequence is CASSQSGGGNTQYF. DNA of the CDR3: TGTGCCAGCAGTCAAAGCGGGGGGGGGAATACGCAGTATTTT.